There are a few counts of the clone carrying this T cell receptor beta chain. Its antigen remains unknown. This record belongs to a study of identical twins. Each CDR3 protein gets one entry after TCRdb re-called the 5' RACE reads with MiXCR. The repertoire holds some 500,000 distinct CDR3 sequences, with 13% to 15% as singletons. Per germline, CDR1 DFQATT and CDR2 SNEGSKA (reference sequence). The CDR3 totals 14 residues. Deletions cut 5 bases from V and 3 bases from J, with 14 bases between. Study findings and constraints: The authors drew conclusions from cross-sectional statistical analysis rather than following the same donors.

The sample also formed part of further work on yellow fever vaccine responses in identical twins.

The V gene is TRBV20-1, the J gene TRBJ1-5, with D maybe TRBD1 (6 bases). The sample was CD4+ T cells sorted from blood. This sequence was found in a woman aged 18 to 35 in good health. The CDR3 DNA follows: TGCAGTGCTTCTCCCACAGGGAACAATCAGCCCCAGCATTTT. Translated: CSASPTGNNQPQHF.